The 27 T cell receptor beta chains reported below all come from one sample, sequenced in a study of identical twins. Each CDR3 protein gets one entry after TCRdb re-called the 5' RACE reads with MiXCR. The sample has 700,000 to 950,000 distinct CDR3 sequences, 10% to 15% seen once; the top ten hold around 1.6%. This sample was shared with a second study, whose subject was yellow fever vaccine responses in identical twins.

Sequencing was carried out using PBMCs. The receptors here all came from a woman aged 18-35 years in good health.

This clonotype was seen more than once but under ten times. In DNA form, the CDR3 reads TGTGCCAGCAAAACCGAGGTCGGGATCCACGAGCAGTACTTC. Translation: CASKTEVGIHEQYF. This chain links TRBV6-1 with TRBJ2-7; maybe TRBD2 (5 bases). CDR1 is MNHNS, CDR2 SASEGT, per germline. This CDR3 region has 14 residues. Trimming left V 7 bases short and J 5 bases short, with 18 bases between.

Ten or more counts support this clonotype. V gene TRBV29-1 combines with J gene TRBJ2-3; TRBD2 is a possible D gene (6 bases). From germline, CDR1 is SQVTM and CDR2 ANQGSEA. The V gene lost 3 bases and the J gene lost 1 base, with 11 bases spanning the gap. The CDR3 extends over 14 amino acids. CDR3 amino acids: CSVEASEGTDTQYF. The CDR3 DNA reads as TGCAGCGTTGAGGCTAGCGAGGGCACAGATACGCAGTATTTT.

V gene TRBV7-6 combines with J gene TRBJ2-7; D is undetermined. With 5 bases removed from V and 0 bases from J, the gap between germline ends came to 14 bases. This CDR3 has 15 amino acids. The germline CDR1 and CDR2 sequences are SGHVS and FNYEAQ. CDR3 region: CASSLMTGSSYEQYF. In DNA form, the CDR3 reads TGTGCCAGCAGCCTAATGACTGGTAGCTCCTACGAGCAGTACTTC.

The chain couples TRBV20-1 to TRBJ1-2; 10 bases are shared with TRBD1. Germline assignment: CDR1 DFQATT and CDR2 SNEGSKA (reference sequence). CDR3 length: 14 residues. V lost 4 bases and J lost 4; bases outside the gene matches: 6. CDR3 bases: TGCAGTGCTATTGACAGGGGGCGTCTCTATGGCTACACCTTC. This codes for CSAIDRGRLYGYTF.

The chain has TRBV7-9 and TRBJ2-1, with 9 bases aligning to TRBD2. The CDR3 covers 14 residues. The ends lost 5 bases at V and 6 bases at J; junction bases unmatched: 5. The germline V gene has CDR1 SEHNR and CDR2 FQNEAQ (reference sequence). The CDR3 reads CASSAQTSGNEQFF. For the CDR3, the DNA is TGTGCCAGCAGCGCCCAGACTAGCGGCAATGAGCAGTTCTTC.

The chain employs TRBV10-3 and TRBJ2-4; D tentatively fits TRBD1 or TRBD2 (6 bases each). Germline CDR1 is ENHRY and CDR2 is SYGVKD. The CDR3 is 15 amino acids. The V end was cut by 0 bases, the J end by 7 bases, with 13 bases between. In DNA, the CDR3 is TGTGCCATCAGTGAGTCGGGGCAGGGGAGGAACATTCAGTACTTC. It specifies CAISESGQGRNIQYF.

The table lists this clonotype with a few counts. The chain links TRBV2 to TRBJ2-3; D not certain. This CDR3 is built from 13 residues. Germline values: CDR1 SNHLY, CDR2 FYNNEI. Trimming took 4 bases from V and 6 from J, leaving 11 bases between them. CDR3 in DNA: TGTGCCAGCAGTGTCTTAGGCCAGGATACGCAGTATTTT. It is translated as CASSVLGQDTQYF.

The chain recombines TRBV5-1 with TRBJ2-3, with D maybe TRBD1 (5 bases). V lost 4 bases and J 1 base, leaving 16 bases between the germline ends. Germline V gene sequence: CDR1 SGHRS, CDR2 YFSETQ. The CDR3 is made up of 16 amino acids. CDR3 in amino acids: CASSHVVDTGTDTQYF. CDR3 bases: TGCGCCAGCAGCCATGTCGTGGACACGGGCACAGATACGCAGTATTTT.

This clonotype was observed a handful of times. The CDR3 sequence: CASSLFGGNFVEQYF. The CDR3 DNA reads TGTGCCAGCAGTTTATTTGGCGGGAATTTTGTAGAGCAGTACTTC. This chain links TRBV28 with TRBJ2-7; possibly TRBD2 for D (6 bases). The V and J ends lost 1 base and 7 bases respectively, with 17 bases between them. Germline CDR1 is MDHEN and CDR2 is SYDVKM. This CDR3 comprises 15 residues. The entire variable domain, with the rest obtained from reference TRBV28 and TRBJ2-7, is as follows: DVKVTQSSRYLVKRTGEKVFLECVQDMDHENMFWYRQDPGLGLRLIYFSYDVKMKEKGDIPEGYSVSREKKERFSLILESASTNQTSMYLCASSLFGGNFVEQYFGPGTRLTVT.

The V gene is TRBV28, the J gene TRBJ1-2; 7 positions agree with TRBD1. J lost 7 bases, V lost 6 bases, and 14 bases had no gene match. The germline gives CDR1 MDHEN, CDR2 SYDVKM. The CDR3 sequence is 15 residues long. CDR3 residues: CASRGQSTFYGGYTF. CDR3 nucleotide sequence: TGTGCCAGCAGGGGACAGAGTACGTTTTATGGTGGCTACACCTTC.

This clonotype occurred a few times. This sequence joins TRBV4-1 and TRBJ1-2; D is perhaps TRBD1 (6 bases). Germline V gene sequence: CDR1 MGHRA, CDR2 YSYEKL. This CDR3 spans 15 amino acids. The V and J ends lost 0 bases and 5 bases respectively, with 13 bases between them. The DNA for the CDR3 is TGCGCCAGCAGCCAAGATCAAGGCAGGGGTTATGGCTACACCTTC. This gives the protein CASSQDQGRGYGYTF.

This clonotype was found many times. The CDR3 sequence is CASTQLTGELFF. The CDR3 nucleotides read TGTGCCAGCACCCAACTCACCGGGGAGCTGTTTTTT. The chain recombines TRBV12-3 or TRBV12-4 with TRBJ2-2, with no clear D. The CDR3 is 12 residues long. V gave up 7 bases and J gave up 4 bases, with 7 bases separating them.

This clonotype was detected only a few times. Germline is not matched at one junction end, which may reflect a read error. The chain employs TRBV6-2 or TRBV6-3 and TRBJ1-5; no reliable D call. Germline CDR1 MNHEY, CDR2 SVGEGT. The CDR3 has 13 amino acids. The DNA for the CDR3 is TGTGCCAGCAGGCTGTATAGCTATCAGCCCCAGCATTTT. Its protein is CASRLYSYQPQHF.

The J gene is TRBJ1-1, the V gene TRBV5-1; 8 nucleotides match TRBD1. The CDR3 is 16 residues long. CDR1 is SGHRS and CDR2 is YFSETQ in the germline V gene. V gave up 3 bases and J gave up 0 bases; unmatched junction bases: 7. The DNA for the CDR3 is TGCGCCAGCAGCTGGAGGACAGGGAGCATGAACACTGAAGCTTTCTTT. Translating it yields CASSWRTGSMNTEAFF. The full variable domain, completed using reference TRBV5-1 and TRBJ1-1, is KAGVTQTPRYLIKTRGQQVTLSCSPISGHRSVSWYQQTPGQGLQFLFEYFSETQRNKGNFPGRFSGRQFSNSRSEMNVSTLELGDSALYLCASSWRTGSMNTEAFFGQGTRLTVV.

In this sample, this clonotype turned up a few times. The DNA of the CDR3 is TGTGCCAGCAGCGTAGTTGATGGGGAGCTGTTTTTT. Translation: CASSVVDGELFF. The chain links TRBV9 to TRBJ2-2; no firm D call. Looked up from germline, CDR1 is SGDLS and CDR2 is YYNGEE. V shed 0 bases and J shed 8 bases, with 5 bases lying between them. The CDR3 is 12 residues long.

V is TRBV6-5 and J is TRBJ2-1; 8 bases are shared with TRBD2. The CDR3 contains 13 residues. Germline V gene lookup returns CDR1 MNHEY and CDR2 SVGAGI. After removal of 4 bases from V and 10 bases from J, the junction contained 6 bases not matched to a gene. CDR3 nucleotides: TGTGCCAGCAGTTCCGCGGGAGGCAGGGAGCAGTTCTTC. Its protein product is CASSSAGGREQFF.

This clonotype was seen ten or more times. The chain employs TRBV12-3 or TRBV12-4 and TRBJ1-1; D is undetermined. Trimming shortened V by 1 base and J by 0 bases, and 6 bases separated the two germline ends. CDR3 length: 14 residues. The CDR3 protein is CASSLERVNTEAFF. In nucleotides, the CDR3 is TGTGCCAGCAGTTTAGAACGGGTGAACACTGAAGCTTTCTTT.

J is TRBJ1-5 and V is TRBV4-1; D call uncertain. V dropped 0 bases and J dropped 5 bases, with 11 bases sitting between them. This CDR3 comprises 15 residues. Germline values: CDR1 MGHRA, CDR2 YSYEKL. CDR3 nucleotide sequence: TGCGCCAGCAGCCAAGATAACCGGAGGCATCAGCCCCAGCATTTT. This translates into CASSQDNRRHQPQHF.

This clonotype has just a few counts. The chain recombines TRBV12-3 or TRBV12-4 with TRBJ2-7, with D hard to call. The CDR3 is 13 residues long. V was trimmed by 5 bases and J by 3 bases, leaving 11 bases between them. CDR3 in amino acids: CASSPGPYYEQYF. The DNA for the CDR3 is TGTGCCAGCAGTCCCGGGCCCTACTACGAGCAGTACTTC.

The V and J genes are TRBV7-2 and TRBJ1-1; D possibly corresponds to TRBD1 (5 bases). Germline V lookup: CDR1 SGHTA, CDR2 FQGNSA. The CDR3 is 15 amino acids. The V end lost 1 base, the J end lost 4 bases, and 13 bases lay between the germline ends. CDR3 DNA: TGTGCCAGCAGCTTAGTCGGGGCAATGGGCACTGAAGCTTTCTTT. This encodes CASSLVGAMGTEAFF.

This chain joins TRBV20-1 and TRBJ2-3; perhaps TRBD2 as D (6 bases). Germline CDR1 is DFQATT and CDR2 is SNEGSKA (reference sequence). V was trimmed by 3 bases and J by 2 bases, leaving 15 bases between them. This CDR3 is built from 15 residues. The CDR3 DNA is TGCAGTGCTAGTATGCTGCGGGGCCCCACAGATACGCAGTATTTT. This translates into CSASMLRGPTDTQYF.

Only a few counts were recorded for this clonotype. The V gene is TRBV12-3 or TRBV12-4, the J gene TRBJ2-1; either TRBD1 or TRBD2 may supply D (6 bases each). This CDR3 is built from 14 residues. V lost 6 bases and J 6 bases, leaving 15 bases between the germline ends. In DNA form, the CDR3 reads TGTGCCAGCAGGGGGGCGGGGAAGGTCAATGAGCAGTTCTTC. Its protein is CASRGAGKVNEQFF.

The chain is built from TRBV27 and TRBJ2-1; 15 bases fit TRBD2. The CDR3 consists of 13 residues. CDR1 MNHEY and CDR2 SMNVEV come from the germline V gene (reference sequence). Unmatched junction bases numbered 6, after V lost 6 bases and J lost 15 bases. CDR3 bases: TGTGCCAGCAGCATGGGACTAGCGGGAGGCCGGTTCTTC. It encodes CASSMGLAGGRFF.

This clonotype was detected a few times. The gene calls are TRBV6-2 or TRBV6-3 and TRBJ2-3; tentatively, D is TRBD2 (6 bases). The CDR3 has 22 amino acids. Germline V gene lookup returns CDR1 MNHEY and CDR2 SVGEGT. Trimming stripped 5 bases from V and 0 bases from J, with 33 bases between. The CDR3, as DNA: TGTGCCAGCAGTCTCAATCTCTCGGGACTCTCCCGAGAACGAAAGAGCACAGATACGCAGTATTTT. Translated: CASSLNLSGLSRERKSTDTQYF.

This rearrangement joins TRBV20-1 to TRBJ2-1, with a possible D match to TRBD2 (5 bases). CDR1 is DFQATT, CDR2 SNEGSKA, per germline (reference sequence). V lost 6 bases and J 10 bases, leaving 16 bases between the germline ends. This CDR3 is built from 12 residues. The CDR3 spells CSARTPTGEQFF. The CDR3 nucleotides read TGCAGTGCCCGGACTCCCACGGGAGAGCAGTTCTTC.

This clonotype was detected a few times. The junction does not match germline at one end; this may be a read error. V and J are TRBV11-3 and TRBJ2-1; TRBD2 matches 7 bases. CDR3 size: 15 residues. The germline V gene encodes CDR1 SGHNT and CDR2 YENEEA. CDR3 nucleotide sequence: TGTGCCAGCGGGTTAGCGGGCGAGGCCTACTATGAGCAGTTCTTC. Its protein product is CASGLAGEAYYEQFF.

The chain combines TRBV12-3 or TRBV12-4 with TRBJ2-6; either TRBD1 or TRBD2 may fit D (5 bases each). The CDR3 is 16 amino acids. The V end was cut by 5 bases, the J end by 3 bases, with 14 bases between. CDR3 in amino acids: CASSRGTASGANVLTF. The CDR3 nucleotides are TGTGCCAGCAGTAGAGGGACCGCGAGTGGGGCCAACGTCCTGACTTTC.